The 13 T cell receptor beta chains below come from one sample, sequenced in a study of CD8 T cells in Susac syndrome. Random hexamers served to reverse transcribe about 0.45 to 1 ug RNA. MiXCR, applied by TCRdb to the immunoSEQ multiplex PCR reads, yields one record per CDR3 protein. The sample lists about 130,000 distinct CDR3 sequences, just under 95% occurring once. The sample was CD8+ T cells from PBMCs. These receptors all come from a human donor with Susac syndrome.

The chain recombines TRBV19 with TRBJ1-1; no clear D gene. With 9 bases removed from V and 0 bases from J, the gap between germline ends came to 14 bases. This CDR3 spans 14 amino acids. CDR1 is LNHDA and CDR2 is SQIVND in the germline V gene (reference sequence). The CDR3, as DNA: TGTGCCAGCACCTTTGGAGGGCTGAACACTGAAGCTTTCTTT. Translated: CASTFGGLNTEAFF.

This chain joins TRBV7-8 and TRBJ1-2; D perhaps matches TRBD1 (5 bases). This CDR3 has 15 residues. Germline loops: CDR1 SGHVS, CDR2 FQNEAQ. The V end was cut by 5 bases, the J end by 4 bases, with 17 bases between. CDR3 sequence reads: CASSEGVSGSYGYTF. As DNA, the CDR3 is TGTGCCAGCAGCGAAGGGGTTTCAGGGAGCTATGGCTACACCTTC.

This chain joins TRBV12-3 or TRBV12-4 and TRBJ1-5, with D hard to call. This CDR3 has 15 residues. V was shortened by 6 bases and J by 2 bases, with 14 bases between the two germline ends. The CDR3 loop is CASSRTEAGNQPQHF. DNA of the CDR3: TGTGCCAGCAGCCGCACGGAGGCCGGCAATCAGCCCCAGCATTTT.

V gene TRBV7-2 combines with J gene TRBJ2-1; D unclear. This CDR3 is built from 12 residues. Germline CDR1 is SGHTA and CDR2 is FQGNSA. V lost 4 bases and J lost 6, with 7 bases in between. The CDR3 sequence is CASSSSANEQFF. The CDR3 bases are TGTGCCAGCAGCTCCTCAGCCAATGAGCAGTTCTTC.

The genes are TRBV2 and TRBJ1-4; D might be TRBD1 (5 bases). There are 15 residues in the CDR3. CDR1 SNHLY and CDR2 FYNNEI come from the germline V gene. Trimming took 0 bases from V and 6 from J, leaving 11 bases between them. The CDR3 sequence is CASSEAVRAHEKLFF. The CDR3, as DNA: TGTGCCAGCAGTGAAGCGGTCAGGGCTCATGAAAAACTGTTTTTT.

V is TRBV7-3 and J is TRBJ1-2; D gene ambiguous. The V end was cut by 5 bases, the J end by 6 bases, with 13 bases between. CDR1 and CDR2 (germline): SGHTA, FQGTGA. CDR3 size: 13 residues. The chain's CDR3 is CASSPEAQDGYTF. CDR3 DNA sequence: TGTGCCAGCAGCCCCGAGGCCCAGGATGGCTACACCTTC.

CDR3 region: CASSEGLAGEAETQYF. The DNA for the CDR3 is TGTGCCAGCAGTGAAGGACTAGCGGGAGAGGCAGAGACCCAGTACTTC. The chain couples TRBV6-1 to TRBJ2-5, with 12 bases fitting TRBD2. CDR3 length: 16 amino acids. Unmatched junction bases numbered 4, after V lost 1 base and J lost 4 bases. CDR1 and CDR2 (germline): MNHNS, SASEGT.

The V gene is TRBV14, the J gene TRBJ2-1, with 7 bases that match TRBD2. Germline V gene data show CDR1 as SGHDN and CDR2 as FVKESK. Unmatched junction bases numbered 7, after V lost 0 bases and J lost 8 bases. This CDR3 has 15 amino acids. The CDR3 nucleotides read TGTGCCAGCAGCCAAGACGGGGGAACTAGCGATGAGCAGTTCTTC. The encoded protein is CASSQDGGTSDEQFF.

The chain has TRBV24-1 and TRBJ2-3; 7 bases agree with TRBD2. V was clipped by 4 bases and J by 4 bases; unmatched bases: 7. CDR1 and CDR2 from the germline V gene are KGHDR and SFDVKD. CDR3 length equals 15 residues. CDR3 amino acids: CATSDLLSGADTQYF. In nucleotides, the CDR3 is TGTGCCACCAGTGACCTACTAAGCGGGGCAGATACGCAGTATTTT.

The chain uses TRBV29-1 and TRBJ2-7, with D possibly TRBD1 on 6 matching bases. The CDR3 is 18 amino acids. V lost 7 bases, J lost 0 bases, and 28 bases lay in between. Germline-derived CDR1 and CDR2 are SQVTM and ANQGSEA. CDR3 nucleotides: TGCAGCGCTATGGGGTCAACAGGGCAAGCCCAGAGCTCCTACGAGCAGTACTTC. It is translated as CSAMGSTGQAQSSYEQYF.

The CDR3 nucleotides read TGTGCCAGCAGCTTAGGAGGGATTAGCACAGATACGCAGTATTTT. This gives the protein CASSLGGISTDTQYF. The chain recombines TRBV5-5 with TRBJ2-3, with a possible D match to TRBD2 (6 bases). Germline V lookup: CDR1 SGHKS, CDR2 YYEKEE (reference sequence). The CDR3 has 15 residues. Trimming left V 2 bases short and J 0 bases short, with 10 bases between.

This rearrangement joins TRBV2 to TRBJ2-7; no reliable D call. V lost 6 bases to trimming and J lost 0 bases, with 9 bases between them. Germline V CDR1 and CDR2: SNHLY, FYNNEI. The CDR3 sequence is 13 residues long. The CDR3 loop reads CASRDQSSYEQYF. CDR3 DNA sequence: TGTGCCAGCAGGGATCAGAGCTCCTACGAGCAGTACTTC.

The chain recombines TRBV29-1 with TRBJ2-7; 7 bases are a match to TRBD1. In germline, CDR1 is SQVTM, CDR2 ANQGSEA. Losses at the gene ends were 3 bases for V and 0 bases for J; bases not matched to a gene: 5. The CDR3 is 14 amino acids. The CDR3 spells CSVDGQESSYEQYF. The CDR3 DNA is TGCAGCGTTGACGGACAGGAGAGCTCCTACGAGCAGTACTTC.